Shown below are 32 T cell receptor beta chains from a single sample sequenced in a study of long-term antiretroviral therapy in people with HIV. Survey level was the resolution at which the v3.0 immunoSEQ assay ran. Produced via immunoSEQ multiplex PCR; TCRdb's table is partial and in-frame only. The sample includes 15,000 to 20,000 clones, around 80% of them seen just once. Sample: unsorted PBMCs, taken 0.5 years before starting antiretroviral therapy. Receptors originate from a woman between 50 and 59 years old with HIV.

This rearrangement joins TRBV7-2 to TRBJ2-2, with D unresolved. V was cut by 1 base and J by 0 bases, with 9 bases left in between. Germline V gives CDR1 SGHTA, CDR2 FQGNSA. The CDR3 runs 16 residues. The CDR3 is CASSLVIGSNTGELFF. For the CDR3, the DNA is TGTGCCAGCAGCTTAGTCATCGGCTCGAACACCGGGGAGCTGTTTTTT.

V is TRBV5-1 and J is TRBJ2-6; D is ambiguous. The V and J ends lost 1 base and 2 bases respectively, with 4 bases between them. CDR1 is SGHRS, CDR2 YFSETQ, per germline. There are 14 residues in the CDR3. CDR3 in amino acids: CASSLTTGANVLTF. In DNA form, the CDR3 reads TGCGCCAGCAGCTTGACTACTGGGGCCAACGTCCTGACTTTC.

This chain connects TRBV7-9 to TRBJ2-6, with D possibly being TRBD2 (5 bases). This CDR3 is built from 13 residues. In germline, CDR1 is SEHNR, CDR2 FQNEAQ (reference sequence). V lost 7 bases to trimming and J lost 4 bases, with 8 bases between them. CDR3 bases: TGTGCCAGCATTCCGGGAGGGGCCAACGTCCTGACTTTC. The encoded protein is CASIPGGANVLTF.

Written as DNA, the CDR3 is TGTGCCAGCAGTCCAGGAAAGGGGCGAGATACGCAGTATTTT. Translated, it gives CASSPGKGRDTQYF. The chain recombines TRBV27 with TRBJ2-3, with a possible D match to TRBD1 (5 bases). The CDR3 loop spans 14 amino acids. V lost 5 bases to trimming and J lost 5 bases, with 14 bases between them. The germline V gene encodes CDR1 MNHEY and CDR2 SMNVEV (reference sequence).

This rearrangement joins TRBV5-4 to TRBJ1-2, with D possibly matching TRBD1 (5 bases). V was cut by 9 bases and J by 6 bases, with 15 bases left in between. The CDR3 loop spans 12 amino acids. The V gene's germline CDR1 is SGHNT and CDR2 YYREEE (reference sequence). As DNA, the CDR3 is TGTGCCATCCGTGGGGGGGGGAATGGCTACACCTTC. This gives the protein CAIRGGGNGYTF.

This sequence joins TRBV12-5 and TRBJ2-1; the match to TRBD1 covers 9 bases. CDR3 length: 16 residues. CDR1 is LGHNT, CDR2 FRNRAP, per germline. J lost 8 bases, V lost 5 bases, and 13 bases had no gene match. In DNA form, the CDR3 reads TGTGCTAGTGGTCTCGCCGGACAGGGGAGTTTTGATGAGCAGTTCTTC. It specifies CASGLAGQGSFDEQFF.

The gene calls are TRBV5-8 and TRBJ2-5; 9 bases line up with TRBD2. With V trimmed by 0 bases and J by 4 bases, 7 bases remained unmatched. The length of the CDR3 is 16 residues. The germline gives CDR1 SGHTS, CDR2 YDEGEE. The CDR3 loop reads CASSLGSSGARETQYF. The CDR3 nucleotides read TGTGCCAGCAGCTTGGGTTCTAGCGGGGCCCGAGAGACCCAGTACTTC.

The chain combines TRBV10-2 with TRBJ2-5; 9 positions agree with TRBD2. V was clipped by 0 bases and J by 3 bases; unmatched bases: 14. The germline CDR1 and CDR2 sequences are WSHSY and SAAADI. This CDR3 region has 19 residues. This CDR3 reads CASSESGGASGAIEETQYF. For the CDR3, the DNA is TGCGCCAGCAGTGAGTCGGGGGGGGCTAGCGGGGCTATAGAAGAGACCCAGTACTTC.

The chain joins TRBV11-2 to TRBJ2-7; TRBD1 might be the D (6 bases). Deletions cut 1 base from V and 6 bases from J, with 13 bases between. This CDR3 spans 14 amino acids. CDR1 is SGHAT and CDR2 is FQNNGV in the germline V gene. CDR3 sequence reads: CASSLVGVGGEQYF. The CDR3 DNA reads as TGTGCCAGCAGCTTAGTAGGGGTAGGGGGCGAGCAGTACTTC.

V is TRBV19 and J is TRBJ1-5, with 9 bases that match TRBD1. With 5 bases clipped from V and 7 bases from J, the junction kept 9 bases outside the gene matches. CDR3 length equals 15 residues. Germline CDR1 reads LNHDA; CDR2 reads SQIVND (reference sequence). CDR3 nucleotide sequence: TGTGCCAGTAGTGACGCCGGGACAGGGAGCCAGCCCCAGCATTTT. It is translated as CASSDAGTGSQPQHF.

This chain connects TRBV5-1 to TRBJ2-5, with 8 bases aligning to TRBD2. The CDR3 has 14 residues. Germline V gene sequence: CDR1 SGHRS, CDR2 YFSETQ. V gave up 4 bases and J gave up 5 bases; unmatched junction bases: 7. CDR3 sequence (DNA): TGCGCCAGCAGCCCGGGACTAGGAGGGGAGACCCAGTACTTC. Residues: CASSPGLGGETQYF. Variable domain in full (rest from reference TRBV5-1 and TRBJ2-5): KAGVTQTPRYLIKTRGQQVTLSCSPISGHRSVSWYQQTPGQGLQFLFEYFSETQRNKGNFPGRFSGRQFSNSRSEMNVSTLELGDSALYLCASSPGLGGETQYFGPGTRLLVL.

The gene calls are TRBV5-6 and TRBJ2-1; D tentatively fits TRBD1 or TRBD2 (5 bases each). The germline V gene has CDR1 SGHDT and CDR2 YYEEEE. V was trimmed by 0 bases and J by 6 bases, leaving 10 bases between them. This CDR3 spans 14 amino acids. The CDR3 region is CASSLGGAGNEQFF. CDR3 sequence (DNA): TGTGCCAGCAGCTTGGGAGGGGCAGGCAATGAGCAGTTCTTC.

This clone was seen more than once but under ten times. This specimen includes other DNA sequences encoding the same CDR3. CDR3 loop: CASSLVKGEQYF. In nucleotides, the CDR3 is TGTGCCAGCAGCTTAGTTAAAGGCGAGCAGTACTTC. This chain joins TRBV11-2 and TRBJ2-7; no clear D gene. Per the germline V gene, CDR1 is SGHAT and CDR2 is FQNNGV. V was clipped by 1 base and J by 6 bases, with 7 bases between them. The CDR3 has 12 amino acids.

The gene calls are TRBV7-2 and TRBJ1-3; D might be TRBD1 (5 bases). Germline values: CDR1 SGHTA, CDR2 FQGNSA. V gave up 2 bases and J gave up 4 bases, with 12 bases separating them. CDR3 length: 15 amino acids. The CDR3 DNA is TGTGCCAGCAGCTTATTGGCGGGGACCGGAAACACCATATATTTT. Protein sequence: CASSLLAGTGNTIYF.

The chain employs TRBV25-1 and TRBJ1-4, with D possibly matching TRBD1 (5 bases). The CDR3 runs 13 residues. With 7 bases removed from V and 0 bases from J, the gap between germline ends came to 6 bases. Germline loops: CDR1 MGHDK, CDR2 SYGVNS. The CDR3 sequence: CASIGATNEKLFF. CDR3 bases: TGTGCCAGCATAGGGGCAACTAATGAAAAACTGTTTTTT.

The chain recombines TRBV5-4 with TRBJ2-1, with 7 bases that match TRBD1. V shed 6 bases, J shed 3 bases, and the junction held 9 bases outside the gene matches. Looked up from germline, CDR1 is SGHNT and CDR2 is YYREEE (reference sequence). This CDR3 has 15 amino acids. The CDR3 sequence is CASTPFRDSYNEQFF. In DNA, the CDR3 is TGTGCCAGCACCCCCTTTAGGGACAGCTACAATGAGCAGTTCTTC. The whole variable domain, remainder taken from reference TRBV5-4 and TRBJ2-1, is ETGVTQSPTHLIKTRGQQVTLRCSSQSGHNTVSWYQQALGQGPQFIFQYYREEENGRGNFPPRFSGLQFPNYSSELNVNALELDDSALYLCASTPFRDSYNEQFFGPGTRLTVL.

V usage is TRBV7-2 and J usage is TRBJ2-7; TRBD1 matches at 10 bases. CDR1 and CDR2 from the germline V gene are SGHTA and FQGNSA. Unmatched junction bases numbered 5, after V lost 4 bases and J lost 8 bases. This CDR3 is 13 amino acids long. Written as DNA, the CDR3 is TGTGCCAGCAGCTCGGGGACAGGGGCGCAGCAGTACGTC. This translates into CASSSGTGAQQYV.

This chain connects TRBV2 to TRBJ2-3; TRBD2 matches at 7 bases. V shed 7 bases, J shed 0 bases, and the junction held 4 bases outside the gene matches. Germline CDR1 SNHLY, CDR2 FYNNEI. The CDR3 length is 14 residues. The DNA for the CDR3 is TGTGCCAGCACAGGGCGGGGGAGCACAGATACGCAGTATTTT. Its translation is CASTGRGSTDTQYF.

The V call is TRBV6-5, the J call TRBJ1-1; tentative D call: TRBD1 (5 bases). This CDR3 spans 14 amino acids. The germline V gene encodes CDR1 MNHEY and CDR2 SVGAGI. V gave up 2 bases and J gave up 1 base, with 8 bases separating them. The CDR3 protein is CASSYGGTNTEAFF. DNA of the CDR3: TGTGCCAGCAGTTACGGGGGGACGAACACTGAAGCTTTCTTT.

V gene TRBV30 combines with J gene TRBJ1-5; possibly TRBD1 for D (6 bases). This CDR3 comprises 15 residues. With 2 bases removed from V and 1 base from J, the gap between germline ends came to 12 bases. Germline CDR1 is GTSNPN and CDR2 is SVGIG (reference sequence). The CDR3 reads CAWSMGALSNQPQHF. The CDR3 nucleotides read TGTGCCTGGAGTATGGGGGCTTTAAGCAATCAGCCCCAGCATTTT.

CDR3 sequence: CASSYISNQPQHF. The CDR3, as DNA: TGTGCCAGCAGTTATATCAGCAATCAGCCCCAGCATTTT. The chain combines TRBV6-5 with TRBJ1-5; no firm D call. V lost 3 bases and J 1 base, leaving 4 bases between the germline ends. The CDR3 runs to 13 residues. CDR1 MNHEY and CDR2 SVGAGI come from the germline V gene.

The chain employs TRBV5-1 and TRBJ1-4; 8 nucleotides align to TRBD1. With 4 bases clipped from V and 5 bases from J, the junction kept 10 bases outside the gene matches. The CDR3 is 16 residues long. Germline V gene data show CDR1 as SGHRS and CDR2 as YFSETQ. The CDR3 DNA follows: TGCGCCAGCAGCCTGTTAAGCGGACAGGGAAATGAAAAACTGTTTTTT. The encoded protein is CASSLLSGQGNEKLFF.

The V gene is TRBV7-3, the J gene TRBJ2-2, with D maybe TRBD1 (5 bases). CDR3 length equals 17 residues. The germline V gene has CDR1 SGHTA and CDR2 FQGTGA. Trimming left V 5 bases short and J 0 bases short, with 16 bases between. The CDR3 DNA reads as TGTGCCAGCAGCCCCTCCCTCGACAGCGCGAACACCGGGGAGCTGTTTTTT. Translated: CASSPSLDSANTGELFF.

The genes are TRBV9 and TRBJ1-3; 7 positions agree with TRBD1. Trimming took 4 bases from V and 0 from J; bases not matched to a gene: 7. This CDR3 contains 16 residues. The germline V gene has CDR1 SGDLS and CDR2 YYNGEE. CDR3 sequence: CASSPDRVSSGNTIYF. The CDR3 DNA reads as TGTGCCAGCAGCCCAGACAGGGTTAGCTCTGGAAACACCATATATTTT.

CDR3 bases: TGTGCCAGCAGCCTTGGGGTTTGGGAAAAACTGTTTTTT. Encoded protein: CASSLGVWEKLFF. V and J are TRBV7-2 and TRBJ1-4, with D uncertain. Germline V gives CDR1 SGHTA, CDR2 FQGNSA. The CDR3 totals 13 residues. Trimming shortened V by 5 bases and J by 8 bases, and 12 bases separated the two germline ends.

The gene calls are TRBV27 and TRBJ2-7, with TRBD2 matching 11 bases. V lost 7 bases, J lost 3 bases, and 2 bases stayed unmatched. CDR3 length: 13 residues. CDR1 and CDR2 (germline): MNHEY, SMNVEV (reference sequence). The CDR3 DNA follows: TGTGCCAGCACCACTAGCGGGGGCTACGAGCAGTACTTC. It yields the protein CASTTSGGYEQYF.

This clone was counted a single time. J is TRBJ2-5 and V is TRBV4-1; no clear D gene. The germline V gene has CDR1 MGHRA and CDR2 YSYEKL. V lost 1 base, J lost 0 bases, and 6 bases lay in between. This CDR3 comprises 14 residues. The CDR3 DNA is TGCGCCAGCAGCCAAGTTGACAACCAAGAGACCCAGTACTTC. This codes for CASSQVDNQETQYF.

This clone appeared a few times. This chain joins TRBV2 and TRBJ2-7; tentatively, D is TRBD2 (5 bases). The CDR3 is 14 amino acids. V lost 5 bases and J 3 bases, leaving 14 bases between the germline ends. Germline V gives CDR1 SNHLY, CDR2 FYNNEI. The CDR3 reads CASSHSGIRYEQYV. The CDR3 DNA follows: TGTGCCAGCAGTCACTCCGGGATCCGCTACGAGCAGTACGTC.

The rearrangement uses TRBV6-5 and TRBJ1-5; no definite D call. V gave up 6 bases and J gave up 4 bases, with 7 bases separating them. CDR3 length: 12 amino acids. CDR1 MNHEY and CDR2 SVGAGI come from the germline V gene. The CDR3 DNA is TGTGCCAGCAGCCGTCCGAATCAGCCCCAGCATTTT. Residues: CASSRPNQPQHF.

The chain employs TRBV5-5 and TRBJ1-6; tentative D call: TRBD1 (6 bases). V lost 1 base, J lost 8 bases, and 10 bases lay in between. This CDR3 has 14 residues. Germline lookup yields CDR1 SGHKS and CDR2 YYEKEE (reference sequence). For the CDR3, the DNA is TGTGCCAGCAGCTTGAAGGGGGGGGATTCACCCCTCCACTTT. Translated, it gives CASSLKGGDSPLHF.

The chain employs TRBV19 and TRBJ2-3, with 8 bases that match TRBD1. Trimming took 6 bases from V and 5 from J; bases not matched to a gene: 1. Germline-derived CDR1 and CDR2 are LNHDA and SQIVND (reference sequence). CDR3 length equals 12 residues. CDR3 region: CASSRGQDTQYF. DNA for the CDR3: TGTGCCAGTAGCAGGGGGCAAGATACGCAGTATTTT.

V gene TRBV5-1 combines with J gene TRBJ2-2; D may be TRBD1 (6 bases). The V gene's germline CDR1 is SGHRS and CDR2 YFSETQ. This CDR3 is built from 14 residues. Trimming shortened V by 4 bases and J by 5 bases, and 12 bases separated the two germline ends. CDR3 nucleotides: TGCGCCAGCAGCAGCGGACAGCTGACCGGGGAGCTGTTTTTT. Encoded protein: CASSSGQLTGELFF.